The 16 T cell receptor beta chains in this list originate from one sample, sequenced in a study of beta chain features in type 1 diabetes. The study reverse transcribed the entire isolated RNA, so it sequenced expressed TCRB transcripts. Assay used: immunoSEQ multiplex PCR; TCRdb lists only in-frame clones, some missing. The repertoire holds 860,000 or so clones, 17% seen once, with roughly 0.025% in the top ten. Sequenced material: naive CD4+ T cells from blood. These TCRs come from a woman between 18 and 30 years old in good health.

This clone was observed a handful of times. The V and J genes are TRBV9 and TRBJ2-5; D gene uncertain. CDR1 is SGDLS and CDR2 is YYNGEE in the germline V gene. The V and J ends lost 4 bases and 3 bases respectively, with 10 bases between them. There are 13 residues in the CDR3. This chain's CDR3 is CASSPSPKETQYF. In DNA form, the CDR3 reads TGTGCCAGCAGCCCCAGTCCTAAAGAGACCCAGTACTTC.

There are a few counts of this clone. V gene TRBV14 combines with J gene TRBJ1-4, with 7 bases matching TRBD1. J gave up 0 bases and V 3 bases, and 7 bases lay outside the gene matches. This CDR3 is 17 amino acids long. Germline V lookup: CDR1 SGHDN, CDR2 FVKESK. CDR3 residues: CASSHRQGRSTNEKLFF. CDR3 nucleotide sequence: TGTGCCAGCAGCCACCGACAGGGCCGTTCAACTAATGAAAAACTGTTTTTT.

The V call is TRBV9, the J call TRBJ2-1; weak D call: TRBD1 (6 bases). CDR1 and CDR2 from the germline V gene are SGDLS and YYNGEE. V lost 1 base, J lost 7 bases, and 15 bases lay in between. This CDR3 spans 15 amino acids. Written as DNA, the CDR3 is TGTGCCAGCAGCGTAAATGGACAGACACTTAATGAGCAGTTCTTC. This encodes CASSVNGQTLNEQFF.

The DNA for the CDR3 is TGTGCTACAGCCCCGACAGTTTCCTACGAGCAGTACTTC. It is translated as CATAPTVSYEQYF. The rearrangement uses TRBV27 and TRBJ2-7; a weak D match, TRBD1 (5 bases). Germline V CDR1 and CDR2: MNHEY, SMNVEV (reference sequence). CDR3 length equals 13 residues.

There are a few counts of this clone. CDR3 sequence reads: CASSRQGGYNEQFF. CDR3 DNA sequence: TGTGCCAGCAGCCGCCAGGGGGGCTACAATGAGCAGTTCTTC. The rearrangement joins TRBV7-3 to TRBJ2-1, with D perhaps matching TRBD1 (7 bases). V lost 5 bases and J 3 bases, leaving 11 bases between the germline ends. There are 14 residues in the CDR3. Germline V gene lookup returns CDR1 SGHTA and CDR2 FQGTGA. The complete variable domain, with remaining parts taken from reference TRBV7-3 and TRBJ2-1, reads GAGVSQTPSNKVTEKGKYVELRCDPISGHTALYWYRQSLGQGPEFLIYFQGTGAADDSGLPNDRFFAVRPEGSVSTLKIQRTERGDSAVYLCASSRQGGYNEQFFGPGTRLTVL.

In its sample, this clone was seen a few times. The chain has TRBV11-2 and TRBJ2-7; 10 bases are shared with TRBD1. Germline V gene lookup returns CDR1 SGHAT and CDR2 FQNNGV. V shed 4 bases and J 5 bases; nucleotides not matched to a gene: 8. CDR3 size: 15 residues. The CDR3 here is CASSSRQGALDEQYF. CDR3 bases: TGTGCCAGCAGCTCAAGACAGGGGGCGTTGGACGAGCAGTACTTC.

V gene TRBV18 combines with J gene TRBJ2-7; D uncertain. V lost 6 bases to trimming and J lost 0 bases, with 12 bases between them. In germline, CDR1 is KGHSH, CDR2 LQKENI. The CDR3 is 14 amino acids. As DNA, the CDR3 is TGTGCCAGCTCTCACAGTGAGAGCTCCTACGAGCAGTACTTC. It encodes CASSHSESSYEQYF.

This clone has only a few counts. This chain uses TRBV18 with TRBJ1-1, with 8 bases identical to TRBD1. Germline V gives CDR1 KGHSH, CDR2 LQKENI. This CDR3 has 16 amino acids. V lost 2 bases to trimming and J lost 3 bases; unmatched junction nucleotides: 8. The CDR3 reads CASSPSVGRGHTEAFF. The CDR3 DNA sequence: TGTGCCAGCTCACCAAGTGTGGGCAGGGGGCACACTGAAGCTTTCTTT.

The V and J genes are TRBV28 and TRBJ1-2; 8 nucleotides line up with TRBD1. There are 14 residues in the CDR3. Germline CDR1 and CDR2: MDHEN and SYDVKM. V was pared by 6 bases and J by 3 bases, with 6 bases of the junction left unmatched. Here the CDR3 DNA reads TGTGCCAGCAGCTCAGGACAGGGCCACTATGGCTACACCTTC. Its translation is CASSSGQGHYGYTF.

There are a few counts of this clone. The rearrangement uses TRBV27 and TRBJ2-7; D may be TRBD2 (7 bases). The CDR3 loop spans 13 amino acids. Per the germline V gene, CDR1 is MNHEY and CDR2 is SMNVEV (reference sequence). V shed 6 bases and J shed 3 bases, with 12 bases lying between them. CDR3 coding DNA: TGTGCCAGCAGAGGGGGACTATACTACGAGCAGTACTTC. This codes for CASRGGLYYEQYF.

CDR3 nucleotides: TGTGCCAGCAGTTACTCAAGAAGCGGTCAGCCCCAGCATTTT. It is translated as CASSYSRSGQPQHF. The rearrangement links TRBV6-5 to TRBJ1-5, with D uncertain. Germline V gene lookup returns CDR1 MNHEY and CDR2 SVGAGI. V dropped 0 bases and J dropped 6 bases, with 9 bases sitting between them. The CDR3 extends over 14 amino acids.

This sequence joins TRBV28 and TRBJ2-7, with TRBD1 matching over 9 bases. Germline CDR1 is MDHEN and CDR2 is SYDVKM. After removal of 7 bases from V and 6 bases from J, the junction contained 16 bases not matched to a gene. The CDR3 runs to 16 residues. The CDR3 loop reads CASIPSWGTGQGEQYF. In DNA, the CDR3 is TGTGCCAGCATCCCCTCCTGGGGGACAGGGCAAGGCGAGCAGTACTTC.

The table lists this clone with a few counts. V usage is TRBV5-1 and J usage is TRBJ1-5; maybe TRBD1 (5 bases). Trimming took 0 bases from V and 2 from J, leaving 12 bases between them. The CDR3 has 16 residues. CDR1 is SGHRS, CDR2 YFSETQ, per germline. The CDR3 DNA sequence: TGCGCCAGCAGCTTGGGGACCTCGGGGGGCAATCAGCCCCAGCATTTT. Amino acid sequence: CASSLGTSGGNQPQHF. The full variable domain, its missing parts supplied by reference TRBV5-1 and TRBJ1-5, is KAGVTQTPRYLIKTRGQQVTLSCSPISGHRSVSWYQQTPGQGLQFLFEYFSETQRNKGNFPGRFSGRQFSNSRSEMNVSTLELGDSALYLCASSLGTSGGNQPQHFGDGTRLSIL.

V usage is TRBV7-9 and J usage is TRBJ2-7; tentatively, D is TRBD1 or TRBD2 (5 bases each). The CDR3 is made up of 13 amino acids. CDR1 SEHNR and CDR2 FQNEAQ come from the germline V gene (reference sequence). Trimming cost V 4 bases and J 2 bases, with 9 bases left between them. The CDR3 DNA follows: TGTGCCAGCAGCTGGGACGTGGCCTACGAGCAGTACTTC. This gives the protein CASSWDVAYEQYF.

This chain connects TRBV29-1 to TRBJ2-5; possibly TRBD2 for D (6 bases). The V gene lost 0 bases and the J gene lost 1 base, with 15 bases spanning the gap. Germline loops: CDR1 SQVTM, CDR2 ANQGSEA. The CDR3 sequence is 16 residues long. CDR3 sequence reads: CSVEDPTSPGQETQYF. As DNA, the CDR3 is TGCAGCGTTGAAGATCCTACTAGCCCCGGCCAAGAGACCCAGTACTTC.

The V gene is TRBV7-9, the J gene TRBJ2-3; TRBD2 matches 9 bases. The CDR3 has 16 amino acids. V gave up 3 bases and J gave up 6 bases; unmatched junction bases: 10. CDR1 SEHNR and CDR2 FQNEAQ come from the germline V gene (reference sequence). The CDR3 reads CASSLGPGLALDTQYF. The CDR3 bases are TGTGCCAGCAGCTTGGGGCCGGGACTAGCTTTGGATACGCAGTATTTT.